The 24 T cell receptor beta chains below were found in one sample sequenced in a study of T cell responses to AZD1222 COVID-19 vaccine. Sequenced by immunoSEQ multiplex PCR; TCRdb stores in-frame clones only, minus some. The sample includes about 110,000 clones, 90% of them seen just once. Sample: peripheral blood, taken on day 0 of AZD1222 vaccination. These receptors were obtained from an adult in good health.

The genes are TRBV5-6 and TRBJ2-1; possibly TRBD1 for D (8 bases). CDR3 length: 15 amino acids. Germline values: CDR1 SGHDT, CDR2 YYEEEE. Trimming pared 1 base from V and 8 bases from J, leaving 16 bases between. The CDR3 nucleotides are TGTGCCAGCAGCTTGCTCTCTACAGGGGGGGATGAGCAGTTCTTC. Encoded protein: CASSLLSTGGDEQFF.

The genes are TRBV18 and TRBJ2-5, with D maybe TRBD2 (6 bases). In germline, CDR1 is KGHSH, CDR2 LQKENI. The CDR3 spans 13 residues. Trimming removed 1 base from V and 5 bases from J, with 8 bases in between. For the CDR3, the DNA is TGTGCCAGCTCACCACAGGGAGGCGAGACCCAGTACTTC. Translated, it gives CASSPQGGETQYF.

V and J are TRBV20-1 and TRBJ2-7, with unresolved D. The CDR3 totals 11 residues. Trimming pared 6 bases from V and 4 bases from J, leaving 10 bases between. Germline assignment: CDR1 DFQATT and CDR2 SNEGSKA (reference sequence). CDR3 in amino acids: CSAPRQYEQYF. The DNA for the CDR3 is TGCAGTGCCCCTAGGCAATACGAGCAGTACTTC.

This chain links TRBV11-2 with TRBJ2-3; 7 bases agree with TRBD1. The CDR3 consists of 13 residues. From germline, CDR1 is SGHAT and CDR2 FQNNGV. V dropped 3 bases and J dropped 4; count of bases not matched to a gene: 1. CDR3 sequence reads: CASSFGQADTQYF. DNA of the CDR3: TGTGCCAGCAGCTTCGGACAGGCAGATACGCAGTATTTT. Full variable domain (missing parts from reference TRBV11-2 and TRBJ2-3): EAGVAQSPRYKIIEKRQSVAFWCNPISGHATLYWYQQILGQGPKLLIQFQNNGVVDDSQLPKDRFSAERLKGVDSTLKIQPAKLEDSAVYLCASSFGQADTQYFGPGTRLTVL.

In nucleotides, the CDR3 is TGTGCCAGCAGCCCAGGGACTAGCGGCTCCTACAATGAGCAGTTCTTC. It encodes CASSPGTSGSYNEQFF. The chain has TRBV3-1 (or the pseudogene TRBV3-2) and TRBJ2-1, with TRBD2 matching 11 bases. Germline V gene lookup returns CDR1 LGHDT and CDR2 YNNKEL (reference sequence). Trimming cost V 4 bases and J 0 bases; bases outside gene matches: 2. The CDR3 length is 16 residues.

This chain links TRBV7-3 with TRBJ1-1; perhaps TRBD1 as D (5 bases). There are 14 residues in the CDR3. Germline CDR1 and CDR2: SGHTA and FQGTGA. Trimming removed 3 bases at V and 3 bases at J, with 11 bases between. The CDR3 region has the DNA TGTGCCAGCAGCTTCCAGGGTGGTGACACTGAAGCTTTCTTT. As protein: CASSFQGGDTEAFF.

This chain connects TRBV12-3 or TRBV12-4 to TRBJ1-2; D remains ambiguous. Trimming removed 6 bases at V and 7 bases at J, with 15 bases between. The CDR3 consists of 13 residues. The CDR3 DNA reads as TGTGCCAGCAGCCCACTTCGATCGGGTGGCTACACCTTC. Protein sequence: CASSPLRSGGYTF.

The chain has TRBV5-5 and TRBJ2-5; D is perhaps TRBD1 or TRBD2 (5 bases each). Germline V CDR1 and CDR2: SGHKS, YYEKEE (reference sequence). The V and J ends lost 4 bases and 1 base respectively, with 11 bases between them. This CDR3 contains 14 residues. CDR3 coding DNA: TGTGCCAGCAGCCGGGACGGCCGCCAAGAGACCCAGTACTTC. Translation gives CASSRDGRQETQYF.

This chain connects TRBV7-9 to TRBJ2-1; D is possibly TRBD2 (5 bases). Trimming pared 4 bases from V and 0 bases from J, leaving 7 bases between. The CDR3 is 14 amino acids. The germline V gene encodes CDR1 SEHNR and CDR2 FQNEAQ (reference sequence). In DNA form, the CDR3 reads TGTGCCAGCAGCTCCACTAGCTCCTACAATGAGCAGTTCTTC. It is translated as CASSSTSSYNEQFF.

This chain links TRBV7-8 with TRBJ1-4, with D hard to call. The CDR3 covers 16 residues. Looked up from germline, CDR1 is SGHVS and CDR2 is FQNEAQ. The V end lost 2 bases, the J end lost 7 bases, and 17 bases lay between the germline ends. CDR3 amino acids: CASSLPVREGSEKLFF. The CDR3 DNA sequence: TGTGCCAGCAGCTTACCCGTGAGGGAGGGCAGTGAAAAACTGTTTTTT.

The chain joins TRBV7-2 to TRBJ2-1; 9 nucleotides agree with TRBD2. V lost 5 bases and J lost 4; bases outside the gene matches: 9. CDR3 length: 16 amino acids. CDR1 is SGHTA, CDR2 FQGNSA, per germline. The CDR3 reads CASSPLTSGGYNEQFF. The CDR3 nucleotides read TGTGCCAGCAGCCCGTTGACTAGCGGAGGATACAATGAGCAGTTCTTC. Using reference TRBV7-2 and TRBJ2-1 for the parts outside the CDR3, the full variable domain is GAGVSQSPSNKVTEKGKDVELRCDPISGHTALYWYRQSLGQGLEFLIYFQGNSAPDKSGLPSDRFSAERTGGSVSTLTIQRTQQEDSAVYLCASSPLTSGGYNEQFFGPGTRLTVL.

Regarding this clone: The same CDR3 is also encoded by other DNA sequences in this sample. V and J are TRBV11-3 and TRBJ2-1, with D possibly being TRBD1 (6 bases). The CDR3 spans 15 residues. Germline V CDR1 and CDR2: SGHNT, YENEEA. Trimming left V 6 bases short and J 2 bases short, with 14 bases between. The CDR3 region has the DNA TGTGCCAGCAGTTTGACAGGCGAGCCCTACAATGAGCAGTTCTTC. This gives the protein CASSLTGEPYNEQFF.

This sequence joins TRBV27 and TRBJ2-7, with 8 bases identical to TRBD1. The germline CDR1 and CDR2 sequences are MNHEY and SMNVEV (reference sequence). This CDR3 has 17 amino acids. The V segment lost 1 base and the J segment 4 bases; nucleotides outside the gene matches: 12. The CDR3 bases are TGTGCCAGCAGTTTATTAAGCGGACAGGGTGGAAGGTACGAGCAGTACTTC. This codes for CASSLLSGQGGRYEQYF.

CDR3 coding DNA: TGTGCCAGCAGCCTGGTGGGGGTCGGGGCCAACGTCCTGACTTTC. It encodes CASSLVGVGANVLTF. The genes are TRBV5-4 and TRBJ2-6, with D perhaps being TRBD1 or TRBD2 (5 bases each). The CDR3 contains 15 residues. Per germline, CDR1 SGHNT and CDR2 YYREEE (reference sequence). V was pared by 4 bases and J by 4 bases, with 12 bases between.

V is TRBV3-1 (or the pseudogene TRBV3-2) and J is TRBJ1-2, with 11 bases lining up with TRBD1. The CDR3 is made up of 13 amino acids. With V trimmed by 6 bases and J by 8 bases, 5 bases remained unmatched. The germline V gene has CDR1 LGHDT and CDR2 YNNKEL (reference sequence). The CDR3: CASRGQGARGYTF. The CDR3 nucleotides are TGTGCCAGCAGAGGACAGGGGGCGCGGGGCTACACCTTC.

The chain employs TRBV4-1 and TRBJ1-4; a weak D match, TRBD1 (5 bases). This CDR3 has 14 residues. V lost 4 bases and J 2 bases, leaving 8 bases between the germline ends. From germline, CDR1 is MGHRA and CDR2 YSYEKL. This chain's CDR3 is CASSLRVTNEKLFF. The CDR3 DNA reads as TGCGCCAGCAGCCTCAGGGTGACTAATGAAAAACTGTTTTTT.

This chain joins TRBV7-2 and TRBJ2-1; D is undetermined. The CDR3 spans 11 residues. Germline V CDR1 and CDR2: SGHTA, FQGNSA. Trimming shortened V by 1 base and J by 8 bases, and 3 bases separated the two germline ends. The CDR3 coding sequence is TGTGCCAGCAGCTTAGGGGATGAGCAGTTCTTC. Protein product: CASSLGDEQFF.

This sequence joins TRBV11-2 and TRBJ1-6; the D gene is possibly TRBD1 (5 bases). The germline V and J ends were trimmed by 5 bases and 6 bases, with 14 bases remaining between them. This CDR3 is built from 15 residues. CDR1 is SGHAT, CDR2 FQNNGV, per germline. The CDR3 region is CASSRGAGSNSPLHF. CDR3 DNA sequence: TGTGCCAGCAGCCGCGGGGCAGGGAGTAATTCACCCCTCCACTTT. The full variable domain, rest sourced from reference TRBV11-2 and TRBJ1-6, is EAGVAQSPRYKIIEKRQSVAFWCNPISGHATLYWYQQILGQGPKLLIQFQNNGVVDDSQLPKDRFSAERLKGVDSTLKIQPAKLEDSAVYLCASSRGAGSNSPLHFGNGTRLTVT.

CDR3 nucleotide sequence: TGTGCCAGCAGCACAACCGGGACAGGGAGAGGAGAGCAGTACTTC. Translated, it gives CASSTTGTGRGEQYF. V and J are TRBV11-2 and TRBJ2-7; TRBD1 matches at 9 bases. Germline CDR1 SGHAT, CDR2 FQNNGV. Trimming took 5 bases from V and 7 from J; bases not matched to a gene: 12. The CDR3 spans 15 residues.

CDR3 in DNA: TGTGCCAGCAGCCGTACTGACAGGGGTCAGCCCCAGCATTTT. Translation: CASSRTDRGQPQHF. The chain couples TRBV5-5 to TRBJ1-5; TRBD1 agrees at 8 bases. CDR3 length: 14 amino acids. With V trimmed by 4 bases and J by 6 bases, 6 bases remained unmatched. Germline V gives CDR1 SGHKS, CDR2 YYEKEE (reference sequence).

This chain uses TRBV10-2 with TRBJ1-1; D call uncertain. The germline V and J ends were trimmed by 3 bases and 0 bases, with 11 bases remaining between them. The CDR3 extends over 15 amino acids. Germline V CDR1 and CDR2: WSHSY, SAAADI. The CDR3 loop reads CASSDAGNLNTEAFF. The CDR3 bases are TGCGCCAGCAGTGACGCGGGAAACCTGAACACTGAAGCTTTCTTT.

The genes are TRBV29-1 and TRBJ2-6; D unclear. V gave up 1 base and J gave up 0 bases, with 7 bases separating them. Germline assignment: CDR1 SQVTM and CDR2 ANQGSEA. This CDR3 is built from 15 residues. DNA for the CDR3: TGCAGCGTTGAAGGATTGAGCTCTGGGGCCAACGTCCTGACTTTC. Residues: CSVEGLSSGANVLTF.

This rearrangement joins TRBV30 to TRBJ1-5; D remains unclear. This CDR3 has 14 amino acids. In germline, CDR1 is GTSNPN, CDR2 SVGIG (reference sequence). The V gene lost 1 base and the J gene lost 1 base, with 8 bases spanning the gap. CDR3 sequence: CAWSGTASNQPQHF. Written as DNA, the CDR3 is TGTGCCTGGAGTGGTACAGCAAGCAATCAGCCCCAGCATTTT.

V usage is TRBV2 and J usage is TRBJ1-2; D possibly corresponds to TRBD1 (6 bases). The CDR3 loop spans 17 amino acids. Germline V gene lookup returns CDR1 SNHLY and CDR2 FYNNEI. The V gene lost 1 base and the J gene lost 2 bases, with 17 bases spanning the gap. The CDR3, as DNA: TGTGCCAGCAGTGAAGGTCCACAGGGCGGATTAAACTATGGCTACACCTTC. Translated, it gives CASSEGPQGGLNYGYTF.